A single sample gave rise to the 18 T cell receptor beta chains below, sequenced in a study of cytomegalovirus exposure and HLA in healthy donors. Clones were read by immunoSEQ multiplex PCR, and TCRdb kept only the in-frame ones, dropping some. The repertoire holds around 200,000 clones, with 84% as singletons. The source material was PBMCs. Source of these receptors: a woman between 18 and 29 years old in good health and CMV-seropositive.

The rearrangement uses TRBV6-6 and TRBJ1-6; D is ambiguous. Per the germline V gene, CDR1 is MNHNY and CDR2 is SVGAGI (reference sequence). This CDR3 has 14 residues. Trimming took off 7 bases at V and 8 bases at J, with 15 bases between the two ends. The CDR3 nucleotides read TGTGCCAGCAAAACCGGGGAGCCCCATTCACCCCTCCACTTT. Translating gives CASKTGEPHSPLHF.

V and J are TRBV5-8 and TRBJ2-1; 9 bases align to TRBD1. Germline-derived CDR1 and CDR2 are SGHTS and YDEGEE. The CDR3 length is 14 residues. Trimming at V came to 4 bases and at J to 6 bases, leaving 5 bases not matched to a gene. CDR3 DNA sequence: TGTGCCAGCAGCAAGGGACAGGGCTTCAATGAGCAGTTCTTC. This gives the protein CASSKGQGFNEQFF.

The rearrangement links TRBV10-3 to TRBJ1-1, with D perhaps matching TRBD1 (5 bases). Germline loops: CDR1 ENHRY, CDR2 SYGVKD. The CDR3 is made up of 12 amino acids. Deletions cut 0 bases from V and 6 bases from J, with 5 bases between. CDR3 in amino acids: CAISESGPEAFF. The CDR3 DNA follows: TGTGCCATCAGTGAGTCGGGGCCTGAAGCTTTCTTT.

The chain recombines TRBV6-5 with TRBJ1-2; D is unresolved. Germline CDR1 reads MNHEY; CDR2 reads SVGAGI. CDR3 length: 14 residues. Trimming pared 0 bases from V and 4 bases from J, leaving 9 bases between. Written as DNA, the CDR3 is TGTGCCAGCAGTTACTCGGGCAGGATCTATGGCTACACCTTC. It codes for CASSYSGRIYGYTF.

The chain carries TRBV10-3 and TRBJ2-7; 10 nucleotides agree with TRBD2. With V trimmed by 0 bases and J by 5 bases, 4 bases remained unmatched. Germline assignment: CDR1 ENHRY and CDR2 SYGVKD. This CDR3 spans 15 amino acids. The CDR3 loop reads CAISESGLAGDEQYF. As DNA, the CDR3 is TGTGCCATCAGTGAGTCGGGGCTAGCGGGGGACGAGCAGTACTTC.

The chain joins TRBV4-1 to TRBJ2-3; TRBD2 matches 13 bases. Germline CDR1 and CDR2: MGHRA and YSYEKL. V was clipped by 1 base and J by 5 bases; unmatched bases: 3. CDR3 size: 16 residues. The DNA for the CDR3 is TGCGCCAGCAGCCAAGGACTAGCGGGGGGCAGAGATACGCAGTATTTT. It codes for CASSQGLAGGRDTQYF.

This clone was observed a single time. J is TRBJ1-6 and V is TRBV4-1; 8 nucleotides agree with TRBD1. This CDR3 spans 16 amino acids. The ends lost 4 bases at V and 2 bases at J; junction bases unmatched: 4. Germline CDR1 MGHRA, CDR2 YSYEKL. CDR3 amino acids: CASSLSGGPYNSPLHF. The CDR3 coding sequence is TGCGCCAGCAGCCTGTCAGGGGGCCCCTATAATTCACCCCTCCACTTT.

This chain connects TRBV27 to TRBJ1-5; D is unresolved. With 6 bases removed from V and 0 bases from J, the gap between germline ends came to 9 bases. In germline, CDR1 is MNHEY, CDR2 SMNVEV (reference sequence). This CDR3 is built from 14 residues. The CDR3 nucleotides are TGTGCCAGCAGGGAGCTGTATAGCAATCAGCCCCAGCATTTT. It encodes CASRELYSNQPQHF.

This chain joins TRBV5-1 and TRBJ1-4; D may be TRBD1 (5 bases). This CDR3 region has 18 residues. The V and J ends lost 3 bases and 7 bases respectively, with 25 bases between them. CDR1 and CDR2 from the germline V gene are SGHRS and YFSETQ. Here the CDR3 DNA reads TGCGCCAGCAGCTCCAACCGAATAACAGGTGCCCAGGGTGAAAAACTGTTTTTT. Its protein product is CASSSNRITGAQGEKLFF. Looking up the rest from reference TRBV5-1 and TRBJ1-4 gives the full variable domain: KAGVTQTPRYLIKTRGQQVTLSCSPISGHRSVSWYQQTPGQGLQFLFEYFSETQRNKGNFPGRFSGRQFSNSRSEMNVSTLELGDSALYLCASSSNRITGAQGEKLFFGSGTQLSVL.

The genes are TRBV7-8 and TRBJ2-7; D not certain. In germline, CDR1 is SGHVS, CDR2 FQNEAQ. The CDR3 contains 13 residues. V dropped 1 base and J dropped 6 bases, with 10 bases sitting between them. For the CDR3, the DNA is TGTGCCAGCAGCTTAGGTACCAGTACCGAGCAGTACTTC. Translated, it gives CASSLGTSTEQYF.

This clone came up once. This chain links TRBV4-3 with TRBJ1-1; D gene ambiguous. With 0 bases removed from V and 0 bases from J, the gap between germline ends came to 8 bases. CDR1 is LGHNA and CDR2 is YSLEER in the germline V gene. The length of the CDR3 is 15 residues. This CDR3 reads CASSQDYGLNTEAFF. Written as DNA, the CDR3 is TGCGCCAGCAGCCAAGACTACGGGTTGAACACTGAAGCTTTCTTT.

The chain is built from TRBV6-5 and TRBJ2-7, with D perhaps matching TRBD2 (6 bases). CDR1 and CDR2 from the germline V gene are MNHEY and SVGAGI. The germline V and J ends were trimmed by 11 bases and 7 bases, with 27 bases remaining between them. CDR3 length: 15 residues. The CDR3 here is CAAGQAGDGAGEQYF. CDR3 DNA: TGTGCCGCCGGTCAGGCGGGCGACGGCGCGGGGGAGCAGTACTTC.

The chain uses TRBV2 and TRBJ1-4; 7 positions match TRBD1. Germline V gene data show CDR1 as SNHLY and CDR2 as FYNNEI. The CDR3 is made up of 13 amino acids. With 6 bases clipped from V and 7 bases from J, the junction kept 5 bases outside the gene matches. As DNA, the CDR3 is TGTGCCAGCAGGGACAGGTTGGGTGAAAAACTGTTTTTT. It codes for CASRDRLGEKLFF.

The chain links TRBV6-1 to TRBJ1-4; D remains unclear. This CDR3 has 14 amino acids. Looked up from germline, CDR1 is MNHNS and CDR2 is SASEGT. Trimming left V 8 bases short and J 1 base short, with 11 bases between. Here the CDR3 reads CASVSGGTNEKLFF. The CDR3 coding sequence is TGTGCCAGCGTCTCGGGAGGAACTAATGAAAAACTGTTTTTT.

The chain joins TRBV18 to TRBJ1-2; D not certain. The V end lost 3 bases, the J end lost 8 bases, and 16 bases lay between the germline ends. The CDR3 consists of 14 residues. Germline V lookup: CDR1 KGHSH, CDR2 LQKENI. CDR3 region: CASSPPMIGGGYTF. In DNA form, the CDR3 reads TGTGCCAGCTCACCTCCTATGATCGGAGGGGGCTACACCTTC.

The chain has TRBV7-2 and TRBJ2-3, with 10 bases matching TRBD2. Trimming cost V 1 base and J 7 bases; bases outside gene matches: 14. CDR1 is SGHTA, CDR2 FQGNSA, per germline. CDR3 length: 18 residues. CDR3 loop: CASSLVPSGGSNTYTQYF. CDR3 in DNA: TGTGCCAGCAGCTTAGTTCCTAGCGGGGGCAGCAACACCTATACGCAGTATTTT. Full variable domain (rest looked up from reference TRBV7-2 and TRBJ2-3): GAGVSQSPSNKVTEKGKDVELRCDPISGHTALYWYRQSLGQGLEFLIYFQGNSAPDKSGLPSDRFSAERTGGSVSTLTIQRTQQEDSAVYLCASSLVPSGGSNTYTQYFGPGTRLTVL.

CDR3 amino acids: CASSLDRAGYTF. The DNA of the CDR3 is TGTGCCAGCAGCTTAGACAGGGCTGGCTACACCTTC. The chain has TRBV7-9 and TRBJ1-2; D is possibly TRBD1 (6 bases). In germline, CDR1 is SEHNR, CDR2 FQNEAQ (reference sequence). Trimming shortened V by 1 base and J by 7 bases, and 7 bases separated the two germline ends. The CDR3 totals 12 residues. The full variable domain, with the rest looked up from reference TRBV7-9 and TRBJ1-2, is DTGVSQNPRHKITKRGQNVTFRCDPISEHNRLYWYRQTLGQGPEFLTYFQNEAQLEKSRLLSDRFSAERPKGSFSTLEIQRTEQGDSAMYLCASSLDRAGYTFGSGTRLTVV.

Worth noting for this clone: Its ends do not fully match the called genes, so a read error is possible. The V call is TRBV11-2, the J call TRBJ2-1; 8 bases align to TRBD1. The CDR3 totals 13 residues. Looked up from germline, CDR1 is SGHAT and CDR2 is FQNNGV. DNA of the CDR3: TGTGCCAGCAGCGTTTTGAACGGACAGGGCAGGGTCTTC. Translating gives CASSVLNGQGRVF.